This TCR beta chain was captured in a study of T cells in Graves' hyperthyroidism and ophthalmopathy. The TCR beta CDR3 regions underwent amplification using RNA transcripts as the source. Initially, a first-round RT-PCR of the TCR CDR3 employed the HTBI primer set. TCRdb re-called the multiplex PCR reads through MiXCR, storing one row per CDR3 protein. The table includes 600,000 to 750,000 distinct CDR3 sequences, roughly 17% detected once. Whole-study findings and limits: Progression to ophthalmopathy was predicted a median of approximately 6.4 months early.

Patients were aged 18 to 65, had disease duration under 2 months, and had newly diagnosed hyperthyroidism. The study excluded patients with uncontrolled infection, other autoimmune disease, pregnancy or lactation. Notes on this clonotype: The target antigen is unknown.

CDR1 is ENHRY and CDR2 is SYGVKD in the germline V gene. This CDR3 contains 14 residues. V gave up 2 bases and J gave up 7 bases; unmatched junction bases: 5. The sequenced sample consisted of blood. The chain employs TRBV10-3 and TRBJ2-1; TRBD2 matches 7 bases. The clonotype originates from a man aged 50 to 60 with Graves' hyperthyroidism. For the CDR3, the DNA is TGTGCCATCAGTGAGCCGTATAGCGGGAATGAGCAGTTCTTC. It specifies CAISEPYSGNEQFF.